This T cell receptor beta chain was recovered during a study of T cell responses to AZD1222 COVID-19 vaccine. Study-wide findings and caveats: The CD4 TCRs associated with vaccination extended across spike and predominated at 160-218 and 743-854. Seropositivity was recorded at baseline in only 5 or 6 AZD1222 recipients. The donor cohort was predominantly white British with a female majority, and clonal diversity may have been underestimated.

Measured with immunoSEQ multiplex PCR; TCRdb has only the in-frame clones, and not every one. This table holds around 91,000 clones, 88% found once. Notes on this clone: Its specificity is unknown.

The CDR3 length is 13 residues. Deletions cut 4 bases from V and 3 bases from J, with 10 bases between. Germline V CDR1 and CDR2: SGHRS, YFSETQ. The TCR sequence derives from an adult in good health. Material: peripheral blood, obtained on day 0 of AZD1222 vaccination. This rearrangement joins TRBV5-1 to TRBJ1-2; D unclear. This chain's CDR3 is CASSPDWDYGYTF. The CDR3 region has the DNA TGCGCCAGCAGCCCCGACTGGGACTATGGCTACACCTTC.